This TCR beta chain was sequenced in a study of shared clonotypes between healthy human individuals. Only CD45RO-negative cells positively selected for CCR7 counted as naive CD8 cells, so terminally differentiated effector memory CD45RA+ cells were excluded. Germline assignment: CDR1 SGDLS and CDR2 YYNGEE. This CDR3 region has 15 residues. With 0 bases removed from V and 5 bases from J, the gap between germline ends came to 15 bases. For sorted subsets, roughly 200 ng DNA per replicate equaled roughly 29,000 T cell genomes. Assay: immunoSEQ multiplex PCR; the TCRdb copy retains only in-frame clones and omits some. In the table there are around 2,000,000 clones, roughly 95% of which are singletons.

The V call is TRBV9, the J call TRBJ2-7, with D unclear. Source material: naive CD8+ T cells sorted from blood. The receptor was isolated from a man aged 18-30 years in good health. The CDR3 nucleotides read TGTGCCAGCAGCGTAGAAAACGGTGGGGTGGACGAGCAGTACTTC. Translated: CASSVENGGVDEQYF.